This TCR beta chain appears in the sequencing data of a study of blood T cell repertoires in COVID-19. The wider study: Sources were T cells, B-cell-depleted T cells, or PBMCs; the material itself was cDNA or gDNA.

The CDR3 spans 15 residues. From germline, CDR1 is MGHRA and CDR2 YSYEKL. V lost 4 bases, J lost 4 bases, and 13 bases lay in between. This table comes from immunoSEQ multiplex PCR, and its TCRdb copy is limited to in-frame clones, with some not included. The sample consists of 130,000 to 150,000 clones, around four fifths of them appearing once. V usage is TRBV4-1 and J usage is TRBJ2-2, with D possibly TRBD2 on 5 matching bases. The specimen was peripheral blood. The sequence was obtained from a human donor in a cohort sampled during active COVID-19. The CDR3: CASSPRGYTTGELFF. CDR3 nucleotides: TGCGCCAGCAGCCCAAGAGGGTACACCACCGGGGAGCTGTTTTTT.